This record covers a single T cell receptor beta chain. Its cognate antigen is unknown. Deletions cut 1 base from V and 3 bases from J, with 19 bases between. The CDR3 covers 18 residues. Per the germline V gene, CDR1 is SGHRS and CDR2 is YFSETQ. These data come from a study of OX40 agonist ivuxolimab in advanced cancers. Study-level results: The CD4+ and CD8+ T cells in the blood had expanded clonally by week 6 at 0.1 to 3.0 mg/kg. In CD8+ T cells, expanded clones were on average more numerous than in CD4+.

The table came from immunoSEQ multiplex PCR; TCRdb's copy has only in-frame clones and leaves some out. The sample lists around 76,000 clones, around four fifths seen once, with almost 6% in the top ten. This sample comprised CD4+ or CD8+ T cells sorted from blood, obtained in a trial of the OX40 agonist ivuxolimab. V is TRBV5-1 and J is TRBJ2-2; D might be TRBD2 (7 bases). The sequence derives from an adult with an advanced solid tumor such as melanoma, head and neck, liver or kidney cancer. The CDR3, as DNA: TGCGCCAGCAGCTTGCCCGCAGGGGAGGGAGGCGACACCGGGGAGCTGTTTTTT. This codes for CASSLPAGEGGDTGELFF.